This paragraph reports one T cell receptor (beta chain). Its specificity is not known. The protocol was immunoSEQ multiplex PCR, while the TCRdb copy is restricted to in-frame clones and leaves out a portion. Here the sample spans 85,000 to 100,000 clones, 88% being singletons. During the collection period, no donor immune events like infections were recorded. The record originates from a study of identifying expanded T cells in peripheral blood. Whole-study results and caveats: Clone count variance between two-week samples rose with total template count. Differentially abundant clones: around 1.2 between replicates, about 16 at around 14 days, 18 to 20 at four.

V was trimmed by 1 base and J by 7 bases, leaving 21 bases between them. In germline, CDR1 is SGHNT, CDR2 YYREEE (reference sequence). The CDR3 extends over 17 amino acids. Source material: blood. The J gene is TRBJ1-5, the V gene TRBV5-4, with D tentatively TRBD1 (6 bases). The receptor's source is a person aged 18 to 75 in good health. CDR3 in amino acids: CASSLPPQAGGTQPQHF. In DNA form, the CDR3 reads TGTGCCAGCAGCTTGCCCCCTCAGGCGGGGGGCACGCAGCCCCAGCATTTT.